This entry lists 21 T cell receptor beta chains sequenced from one sample in a study of T-cell memory formation after mild COVID-19. TCRdb re-analysed the 5' RACE reads in MiXCR, keeping a single row per CDR3 protein. The table shows about 210,000 distinct CDR3 sequences, with roughly a tenth occurring only once. The sequencing sample was made of PBMCs or a T cell subset sorted from them (not recorded which). The receptors stem from a man younger than 30 who had mild COVID-19 (a few samples of this study predate the infection). Cell type and time point are not known.

The table lists this clonotype with a few counts. The V call is TRBV5-1, the J call TRBJ1-2, with D maybe TRBD1 (5 bases). The CDR3 loop spans 13 amino acids. Germline V gene sequence: CDR1 SGHRS, CDR2 YFSETQ. V lost 4 bases and J lost 7, with 14 bases in between. The chain's CDR3 is CASSQQNQGGYTF. CDR3 bases: TGCGCCAGCAGCCAGCAGAACCAGGGTGGCTACACCTTC.

On this clonotype itself: The junction and the germline gene differ at one end; a read error may be behind it. The rearrangement links TRBV7-7 to TRBJ2-4; 10 positions agree with TRBD1. The CDR3 is 13 residues long. From germline, CDR1 is SSHAT and CDR2 FNYEAQ (reference sequence). CDR3 region: CASSRGQGNIQYF. CDR3 bases: TGTGCTAGCAGCCGGGGACAGGGGAACATTCAGTACTTC.

This sequence joins TRBV7-2 and TRBJ2-3; D unresolved. The CDR3 extends over 13 amino acids. V lost 4 bases, J lost 1 base, and 6 bases lay in between. Per the germline V gene, CDR1 is SGHTA and CDR2 is FQGNSA. The CDR3 bases are TGTGCCAGCAGCTCGTTCGGCACAGATACGCAGTATTTT. Its protein product is CASSSFGTDTQYF.

J is TRBJ1-1 and V is TRBV9, with unresolved D. CDR1 and CDR2 (germline): SGDLS, YYNGEE. V shed 3 bases and J shed 1 base, with 10 bases lying between them. The CDR3 is 14 amino acids. The CDR3 nucleotides are TGTGCCAGCAGCGCAAACACGGGGAACACTGAAGCTTTCTTT. Protein sequence: CASSANTGNTEAFF.

The chain recombines TRBV4-1 with TRBJ2-3; TRBD2 matches at 9 bases. The V segment lost 2 bases and the J segment 1 base; nucleotides outside the gene matches: 4. CDR1 is MGHRA and CDR2 is YSYEKL in the germline V gene. The length of the CDR3 is 16 residues. As DNA, the CDR3 is TGCGCCAGCAGCCAATTGCCTAGCGGGGGCACAGATACGCAGTATTTT. It codes for CASSQLPSGGTDTQYF.

This sequence joins TRBV4-1 and TRBJ2-3; D is ambiguous. Trimming pared 0 bases from V and 0 bases from J, leaving 10 bases between. This CDR3 is 16 amino acids long. Germline V gene lookup returns CDR1 MGHRA and CDR2 YSYEKL. The CDR3 region is CASSQDRKASTDTQYF. Here the CDR3 DNA reads TGCGCCAGCAGCCAAGATCGGAAGGCTAGCACAGATACGCAGTATTTT.

V gene TRBV10-3 combines with J gene TRBJ1-1; possibly TRBD1 for D (5 bases). This CDR3 has 14 residues. The V end lost 4 bases, the J end lost 2 bases, and 11 bases lay between the germline ends. The germline V gene encodes CDR1 ENHRY and CDR2 SYGVKD. CDR3 nucleotides: TGTGCCATCAGTGTTGGAGGGGATAACACTGAAGCTTTCTTT. Amino acid sequence: CAISVGGDNTEAFF.

This clonotype was counted a few times. The CDR3 region has the DNA TGCGCCAGCACCCCCGACAGGCACTCTGGGGCCAACGTCCTGACTTTC. Translation gives CASTPDRHSGANVLTF. J is TRBJ2-6 and V is TRBV5-1; weak D call: TRBD1 (6 bases). The germline V gene encodes CDR1 SGHRS and CDR2 YFSETQ. Trimming removed 6 bases at V and 0 bases at J, with 13 bases between. CDR3 length: 16 residues.

Only a few counts were recorded for this clonotype. The chain employs TRBV9 and TRBJ2-5, with TRBD1 identical over 8 bases. With V trimmed by 6 bases and J by 5 bases, 6 bases remained unmatched. The CDR3 loop spans 13 amino acids. Looked up from germline, CDR1 is SGDLS and CDR2 is YYNGEE. The CDR3, as DNA: TGTGCCAGCACCTACCGGACAGGGGAGACCCAGTACTTC. Protein: CASTYRTGETQYF.

The chain employs TRBV5-1 and TRBJ1-2, with 7 bases identical to TRBD1. This CDR3 spans 13 amino acids. Germline trimming cut 5 bases from V and 6 bases from J; bases unmatched to any gene: 7. The germline CDR1 and CDR2 sequences are SGHRS and YFSETQ. The CDR3, as DNA: TGCGCCAGCAGTTCCGACAGGGACAATGGCTACACCTTC. This encodes CASSSDRDNGYTF.

The chain couples TRBV10-3 to TRBJ2-7; possibly TRBD1 for D (5 bases). Looked up from germline, CDR1 is ENHRY and CDR2 is SYGVKD. CDR3 size: 14 residues. Trimming pared 0 bases from V and 4 bases from J, leaving 10 bases between. The chain's CDR3 is CAISESTTAYEQYF. CDR3 nucleotide sequence: TGTGCCATCAGTGAGTCGACGACAGCATACGAGCAGTACTTC.

Many counts were recorded for this clonotype. This chain joins TRBV5-1 and TRBJ1-1; 8 bases are shared with TRBD1. This CDR3 region has 14 residues. Looked up from germline, CDR1 is SGHRS and CDR2 is YFSETQ. J lost 0 bases, V lost 4 bases, and 2 bases had no gene match. The CDR3 loop is CASSRDRMNTEAFF. For the CDR3, the DNA is TGCGCCAGCAGCCGGGACAGGATGAACACTGAAGCTTTCTTT.

CDR3 protein: CSARDPIFSTYTF. CDR3 nucleotide sequence: TGCAGTGCTAGAGATCCGATTTTCTCGACCTACACCTTC. The J gene is TRBJ1-2, the V gene TRBV20-1; unclear D gene. The germline gives CDR1 DFQATT, CDR2 SNEGSKA (reference sequence). The CDR3 is 13 residues long. Trimming removed 0 bases from V and 10 bases from J, with 15 bases in between.

The rearrangement links TRBV7-9 to TRBJ2-3; D remains unclear. CDR1 and CDR2 (germline): SEHNR, FQNEAQ (reference sequence). There are 15 residues in the CDR3. Trimming cost V 8 bases and J 2 bases, with 17 bases left between them. CDR3 region: CASGKGLTSTDTQYF. The CDR3, as DNA: TGTGCCAGCGGGAAGGGCCTAACTTCCACAGATACGCAGTATTTT.

This clonotype came up a few times. The chain uses TRBV20-1 and TRBJ1-2; D remains ambiguous. The CDR3 runs to 12 residues. Germline V gene sequence: CDR1 DFQATT, CDR2 SNEGSKA (reference sequence). V was pared by 0 bases and J by 7 bases, with 9 bases between. CDR3 protein: CSARERLGGYTF. The CDR3 DNA sequence: TGCAGTGCTAGAGAAAGGCTGGGTGGCTACACCTTC.

In its sample, this clonotype was seen a few times. V gene TRBV3-1 combines with J gene TRBJ2-3, with 11 bases aligning to TRBD2. The V gene's germline CDR1 is LGHDT and CDR2 YNNKEL (reference sequence). Losses at the gene ends were 8 bases for V and 7 bases for J; bases not matched to a gene: 14. This CDR3 has 16 amino acids. This CDR3 is CASAPPASGGRYTQYF. DNA of the CDR3: TGTGCCAGCGCCCCCCCGGCTAGCGGGGGGAGGTATACGCAGTATTTT.

This clonotype has more than one count but fewer than ten. The chain has TRBV30 and TRBJ1-4; D call uncertain. CDR1 is GTSNPN and CDR2 is SVGIG in the germline V gene (reference sequence). The CDR3 is made up of 13 amino acids. V was clipped by 0 bases and J by 4 bases, with 6 bases between them. The CDR3 nucleotides read TGTGCCTGGAGTGTACACGATAATGAAAAACTGTTTTTT. This codes for CAWSVHDNEKLFF.

V usage is TRBV3-1 and J usage is TRBJ2-5; D may be TRBD2 (6 bases). The CDR3 is 14 residues long. The V end was cut by 0 bases, the J end by 8 bases, with 13 bases between. Looked up from germline, CDR1 is LGHDT and CDR2 is YNNKEL (reference sequence). The CDR3 is CASSQEAAGTTQYF. For the CDR3, the DNA is TGTGCCAGCAGCCAAGAAGCGGCGGGGACCACCCAGTACTTC.

The chain recombines TRBV5-1 with TRBJ2-1, with 8 bases fitting TRBD1. CDR1 is SGHRS, CDR2 YFSETQ, per germline. Unmatched junction bases numbered 7, after V lost 2 bases and J lost 0 bases. This CDR3 is 17 amino acids long. The CDR3 protein is CASSLRDTGGSYNEQFF. DNA for the CDR3: TGCGCCAGCAGCTTAAGGGATACAGGGGGCTCCTACAATGAGCAGTTCTTC. Complete variable domain (other parts from reference TRBV5-1 and TRBJ2-1): KAGVTQTPRYLIKTRGQQVTLSCSPISGHRSVSWYQQTPGQGLQFLFEYFSETQRNKGNFPGRFSGRQFSNSRSEMNVSTLELGDSALYLCASSLRDTGGSYNEQFFGPGTRLTVL.

This clonotype was observed many times. This rearrangement joins TRBV5-8 to TRBJ1-6; 7 nucleotides align to TRBD1. This CDR3 contains 14 residues. Germline V lookup: CDR1 SGHTS, CDR2 YDEGEE. The V segment lost 2 bases and the J segment 8 bases; nucleotides outside the gene matches: 4. CDR3 region: CASSFGQVYSPLHF. In DNA, the CDR3 is TGTGCCAGCAGCTTCGGACAGGTCTATTCACCCCTCCACTTT.

This clonotype came up a few times. This sequence joins TRBV9 and TRBJ2-5; 8 nucleotides line up with TRBD2. The germline gives CDR1 SGDLS, CDR2 YYNGEE. This CDR3 is 15 amino acids long. V lost 3 bases to trimming and J lost 5 bases; unmatched junction nucleotides: 9. Here the CDR3 DNA reads TGTGCCAGCAGCGGGACCGGGACTAGAGACGAGACCCAGTACTTC. Its translation: CASSGTGTRDETQYF.